These 30 T cell receptor beta chains came from one sample sequenced in a study of blood T cell repertoires in COVID-19. Sequencing was performed with immunoSEQ multiplex PCR; in TCRdb, only in-frame clones are kept and a portion is missing. The sample carries about 140,000 clones, around four fifths recorded once. The source material was peripheral blood. The receptors here all came from a human donor in a cohort sampled during active COVID-19.

This rearrangement joins TRBV15 to TRBJ2-2, with TRBD1 as a possible D gene (6 bases). CDR1 LNHNV and CDR2 YYDKDF come from the germline V gene (reference sequence). The CDR3 is 14 amino acids. V lost 3 bases and J 4 bases, leaving 9 bases between the germline ends. Here the CDR3 DNA reads TGTGCCACCAGCAGTGGGACATCCACCGGGGAGCTGTTTTTT. Protein sequence: CATSSGTSTGELFF. Looking up the rest from reference TRBV15 and TRBJ2-2 gives the full variable domain: DAMVIQNPRYQVTQFGKPVTLSCSQTLNHNVMYWYQQKSSQAPKLLFHYYDKDFNNEADTPDNFQSRRPNTSFCFLDIRSPGLGDTAMYLCATSSGTSTGELFFGEGSRLTVL.

This clone occurred many times. The same CDR3 can be traced to other DNA sequences in this sample. This chain connects TRBV27 to TRBJ1-1, with D perhaps matching TRBD1 (6 bases). With 5 bases removed from V and 0 bases from J, the gap between germline ends came to 13 bases. Germline values: CDR1 MNHEY, CDR2 SMNVEV (reference sequence). The length of the CDR3 is 15 residues. The DNA of the CDR3 is TGTGCCAGCAGTCCGATACAGGGATTGAACACTGAAGCTTTCTTT. Its protein is CASSPIQGLNTEAFF.

The genes are TRBV7-9 and TRBJ2-1, with TRBD2 identical over 9 bases. The CDR3 is 18 residues long. Germline V gives CDR1 SEHNR, CDR2 FQNEAQ (reference sequence). With 0 bases clipped from V and 2 bases from J, the junction kept 8 bases outside the gene matches. CDR3 sequence: CASSLAGSGRSPYNEQFF. CDR3 nucleotide sequence: TGTGCCAGCAGCTTAGCCGGGAGCGGGAGGAGTCCCTACAATGAGCAGTTCTTC.

The chain joins TRBV19 to TRBJ1-5, with D tentatively TRBD1 (6 bases). Germline lookup yields CDR1 LNHDA and CDR2 SQIVND (reference sequence). The CDR3 runs 15 residues. V dropped 9 bases and J dropped 2 bases, with 17 bases sitting between them. The CDR3 here is CASKRGGAGNQPQHF. The CDR3 DNA is TGTGCCAGCAAACGGGGGGGGGCAGGCAATCAGCCCCAGCATTTT.

The chain is built from TRBV9 and TRBJ2-3; TRBD2 matches 7 bases. Per germline, CDR1 SGDLS and CDR2 YYNGEE. The CDR3 is made up of 12 amino acids. Trimming cost V 3 bases and J 6 bases; bases outside gene matches: 1. The CDR3 nucleotides read TGTGCCAGCAGCGAGGGAGGGGATACGCAGTATTTT. Translating gives CASSEGGDTQYF.

The chain recombines TRBV5-1 with TRBJ2-3, with 11 bases that match TRBD1. The CDR3 consists of 15 residues. V dropped 3 bases and J dropped 4; count of bases not matched to a gene: 4. Germline V lookup: CDR1 SGHRS, CDR2 YFSETQ. CDR3 nucleotides: TGCGCCAGCAGCTCGGGACAGGGGGGCGCAGATACGCAGTATTTT. Translating it yields CASSSGQGGADTQYF. The whole variable domain, filled in from reference TRBV5-1 and TRBJ2-3, reads KAGVTQTPRYLIKTRGQQVTLSCSPISGHRSVSWYQQTPGQGLQFLFEYFSETQRNKGNFPGRFSGRQFSNSRSEMNVSTLELGDSALYLCASSSGQGGADTQYFGPGTRLTVL.

This rearrangement joins TRBV6-1 to TRBJ1-2; D not certain. The length of the CDR3 is 12 residues. Per the germline V gene, CDR1 is MNHNS and CDR2 is SASEGT. Trimming stripped 2 bases from V and 2 bases from J, with 3 bases between. CDR3 amino acids: CASSEQNYGYTF. The CDR3 nucleotides read TGTGCCAGCAGTGAACAGAACTATGGCTACACCTTC.

The chain employs TRBV19 and TRBJ2-5; TRBD2 matches 7 bases. V was pared by 5 bases and J by 1 base, with 10 bases of the junction left unmatched. Germline CDR1 reads LNHDA; CDR2 reads SQIVND (reference sequence). This CDR3 comprises 16 residues. CDR3 region: CASSLFPTGGQETQYF. As DNA, the CDR3 is TGTGCCAGTAGTCTTTTTCCTACGGGAGGCCAAGAGACCCAGTACTTC.

The rearrangement joins TRBV24-1 to TRBJ2-7, with D perhaps TRBD2 (6 bases). Trimming took off 1 base at V and 7 bases at J, with 22 bases between the two ends. This CDR3 comprises 17 residues. Germline V gene lookup returns CDR1 KGHDR and CDR2 SFDVKD. CDR3 protein: CATSDFLQVCGVDEQYF. The CDR3 DNA is TGTGCCACCAGTGATTTTTTACAGGTGTGCGGGGTGGATGAGCAGTACTTC.

The chain has TRBV12-3 or TRBV12-4 and TRBJ2-1; no firm D call. The ends were cut back, 3 bases at V and 8 bases at J, with 11 bases in the middle. This CDR3 spans 13 amino acids. CDR3 region: CASSFAGQDEQFF. CDR3 sequence (DNA): TGTGCCAGCAGTTTTGCAGGTCAAGATGAGCAGTTCTTC.

The J gene is TRBJ2-3, the V gene TRBV11-3, with 10 bases matching TRBD2. The CDR3 sequence is 16 residues long. Unmatched junction bases numbered 11, after V lost 5 bases and J lost 6 bases. CDR1 SGHNT and CDR2 YENEEA come from the germline V gene. CDR3 DNA: TGTGCCAGCAGCGTGGGGTCTAGCGGGAGACCGGATACGCAGTATTTT. Translated, it gives CASSVGSSGRPDTQYF.

This clone was picked up one time. This chain joins TRBV7-9 and TRBJ2-1, with 7 positions matching TRBD2. Trimming at V came to 3 bases and at J to 6 bases, leaving 11 bases not matched to a gene. This CDR3 contains 16 residues. Per germline, CDR1 SEHNR and CDR2 FQNEAQ (reference sequence). In DNA form, the CDR3 reads TGTGCCAGCAGCTTCGCGATCCGGGAGCGGGGCAATGAGCAGTTCTTC. The encoded protein is CASSFAIRERGNEQFF.

This clone is a singleton in its sample. V gene TRBV9 combines with J gene TRBJ2-2; 7 nucleotides line up with TRBD1. V was pared by 4 bases and J by 4 bases, with 10 bases of the junction left unmatched. The CDR3 consists of 16 residues. Germline CDR1 SGDLS, CDR2 YYNGEE. Written as DNA, the CDR3 is TGTGCCAGCAGCCTCGGTACAGGGGTGGGCACCGGGGAGCTGTTTTTT. The encoded protein is CASSLGTGVGTGELFF.

The chain has TRBV19 and TRBJ2-1; D remains ambiguous. The CDR3 sequence is 15 residues long. Per the germline V gene, CDR1 is LNHDA and CDR2 is SQIVND (reference sequence). V lost 4 bases, J lost 2 bases, and 12 bases lay in between. The CDR3 region is CASSRDGFAYNEQFF. DNA of the CDR3: TGTGCCAGTAGTAGAGACGGGTTCGCCTACAATGAGCAGTTCTTC.

The genes are TRBV3-1 (or the pseudogene TRBV3-2) and TRBJ2-7; no clear D gene. This CDR3 comprises 15 residues. V was cut by 1 base and J by 5 bases, with 15 bases left in between. The germline gives CDR1 LGHDT, CDR2 YNNKEL (reference sequence). The CDR3 DNA follows: TGTGCCAGCAGCCAAGCTGGATTCGGGTCCCACGAGCAGTACTTC. This codes for CASSQAGFGSHEQYF.

The rearrangement uses TRBV29-1 and TRBJ2-1, with a weak D call TRBD2 (5 bases). Trimming left V 3 bases short and J 6 bases short, with 12 bases between. Germline CDR1 SQVTM, CDR2 ANQGSEA. The CDR3 loop spans 13 amino acids. CDR3 bases: TGCAGCGTTGAGCCAAGTAGCGCCAATGAGCAGTTCTTC. It translates to CSVEPSSANEQFF.

The V gene is TRBV15, the J gene TRBJ1-1; the D gene is possibly TRBD1 (5 bases). The CDR3 sequence is 14 residues long. Germline V gives CDR1 LNHNV, CDR2 YYDKDF (reference sequence). V lost 1 base, J lost 7 bases, and 13 bases lay in between. CDR3 DNA: TGTGCCACCAGCAGAGGTGGGGCAACAGGTGAAGCTTTCTTT. Its protein is CATSRGGATGEAFF.

This clone was seen just once. The V gene is TRBV6-6, the J gene TRBJ2-7, with 15 bases aligning to TRBD2. The CDR3 extends over 17 amino acids. Germline values: CDR1 MNHNY, CDR2 SVGAGI (reference sequence). Trimming took 5 bases from V and 6 from J; bases not matched to a gene: 11. DNA for the CDR3: TGTGCCAGCAGTCGGACTAGCGGGAGGGAGGGGGCCCTCGAGCAGTACTTC. The encoded protein is CASSRTSGREGALEQYF.

The V call is TRBV4-3, the J call TRBJ1-2; D remains ambiguous. This CDR3 contains 14 residues. Germline lookup yields CDR1 LGHNA and CDR2 YSLEER. V lost 1 base and J lost 5, with 11 bases in between. The CDR3 here is CASSQAEREYGYTF. In DNA, the CDR3 is TGCGCCAGCAGCCAAGCGGAACGGGAATATGGCTACACCTTC.

The chain uses TRBV6-5 and TRBJ2-5, with TRBD1 matching over 8 bases. Unmatched junction bases numbered 4, after V lost 4 bases and J lost 0 bases. The CDR3 is 15 amino acids. Germline V gene sequence: CDR1 MNHEY, CDR2 SVGAGI. The CDR3 DNA sequence: TGTGCCAGCAGTTCCCGGGACAGGTACCAAGAGACCCAGTACTTC. It codes for CASSSRDRYQETQYF.

The chain carries TRBV19 and TRBJ2-7, with 10 nucleotides matching TRBD2. V gave up 5 bases and J gave up 2 bases; unmatched junction bases: 6. Germline V gives CDR1 LNHDA, CDR2 SQIVND (reference sequence). The CDR3 runs to 15 residues. The CDR3 is CASSSLAGATYEQYF. In DNA form, the CDR3 reads TGTGCCAGTAGTTCCCTAGCGGGAGCTACCTACGAGCAGTACTTC.

This chain connects TRBV5-1 to TRBJ2-1, with 7 bases lining up with TRBD1. The CDR3 sequence is 16 residues long. Germline V CDR1 and CDR2: SGHRS, YFSETQ. J was trimmed by 10 bases and V by 0 bases; bases with no gene match: 13. CDR3 sequence reads: CASSLAERTGSEEQFF. DNA of the CDR3: TGCGCCAGCAGCTTGGCCGAACGGACAGGCTCGGAGGAGCAGTTCTTC.

This clone was seen just once. Other nucleotide sequences from this sample produce the same CDR3. The chain carries TRBV28 and TRBJ2-6; D is possibly TRBD2 (5 bases). In germline, CDR1 is MDHEN, CDR2 SYDVKM. This CDR3 comprises 15 residues. V was pared by 5 bases and J by 1 base, with 9 bases between. CDR3 nucleotides: TGTGCCAGCAGTCCGAGGAGGTCTGGGGCCAACGTCCTGACTTTC. Protein sequence: CASSPRRSGANVLTF.

The rearrangement uses TRBV11-2 and TRBJ2-3; D uncertain. This CDR3 is 15 amino acids long. Germline lookup yields CDR1 SGHAT and CDR2 FQNNGV. V was clipped by 5 bases and J by 2 bases, with 14 bases between them. This CDR3 is CASSARTSYTDTQYF. The CDR3, as DNA: TGTGCCAGCAGCGCTCGCACTTCTTACACAGATACGCAGTATTTT.

This chain uses TRBV7-9 with TRBJ2-1, with D perhaps TRBD2 (6 bases). The germline V gene has CDR1 SEHNR and CDR2 FQNEAQ (reference sequence). The ends were cut back, 6 bases at V and 4 bases at J, with 19 bases in the middle. The CDR3 has 16 amino acids. CDR3: CASRSITGVGYNEQFF. CDR3 DNA sequence: TGTGCCAGCAGGTCCATTACGGGAGTCGGGTACAATGAGCAGTTCTTC.

The chain links TRBV7-9 to TRBJ2-4; 12 nucleotides line up with TRBD2. Germline V lookup: CDR1 SEHNR, CDR2 FQNEAQ (reference sequence). Losses at the gene ends were 6 bases for V and 6 bases for J; bases not matched to a gene: 6. The CDR3 totals 15 residues. Here the CDR3 reads CASSLTSGRGNIQYF. The DNA for the CDR3 is TGTGCCAGCAGTTTGACTAGCGGGAGAGGAAACATTCAGTACTTC.

The rearrangement joins TRBV5-5 to TRBJ1-1, with D possibly matching TRBD1 (5 bases). Trimming removed 1 base from V and 3 bases from J, with 13 bases in between. This CDR3 spans 15 amino acids. Germline V gene lookup returns CDR1 SGHKS and CDR2 YYEKEE (reference sequence). CDR3 amino acids: CASSLNGAPDTEAFF. In DNA, the CDR3 is TGTGCCAGCAGCTTGAATGGGGCCCCGGACACTGAAGCTTTCTTT.

CDR3 bases: TGTGCCTGGGCCGGGGCGGGGGCAGGGACACCCCTCCACTTT. It translates to CAWAGAGAGTPLHF. The chain employs TRBV30 and TRBJ1-6, with D possibly matching TRBD1 (6 bases). This CDR3 is 14 amino acids long. Germline CDR1 GTSNPN, CDR2 SVGIG (reference sequence). The ends were cut back, 5 bases at V and 11 bases at J, with 19 bases in the middle.

This chain joins TRBV6-5 and TRBJ1-5; 7 bases are shared with TRBD1. J was trimmed by 4 bases and V by 7 bases; bases with no gene match: 7. CDR1 is MNHEY, CDR2 SVGAGI, per germline. This CDR3 has 14 amino acids. The CDR3 loop reads CASIDRAPNQPQHF. The DNA for the CDR3 is TGTGCCAGCATCGACAGGGCACCAAATCAGCCCCAGCATTTT.

The rearrangement joins TRBV6-6 to TRBJ2-4, with 7 positions matching TRBD1. The germline gives CDR1 MNHNY, CDR2 SVGAGI (reference sequence). The CDR3 totals 14 residues. The ends lost 0 bases at V and 4 bases at J; junction bases unmatched: 0. CDR3 bases: TGTGCCAGCAGTTACTCACAGGGGAAAAACATTCAGTACTTC. This encodes CASSYSQGKNIQYF.